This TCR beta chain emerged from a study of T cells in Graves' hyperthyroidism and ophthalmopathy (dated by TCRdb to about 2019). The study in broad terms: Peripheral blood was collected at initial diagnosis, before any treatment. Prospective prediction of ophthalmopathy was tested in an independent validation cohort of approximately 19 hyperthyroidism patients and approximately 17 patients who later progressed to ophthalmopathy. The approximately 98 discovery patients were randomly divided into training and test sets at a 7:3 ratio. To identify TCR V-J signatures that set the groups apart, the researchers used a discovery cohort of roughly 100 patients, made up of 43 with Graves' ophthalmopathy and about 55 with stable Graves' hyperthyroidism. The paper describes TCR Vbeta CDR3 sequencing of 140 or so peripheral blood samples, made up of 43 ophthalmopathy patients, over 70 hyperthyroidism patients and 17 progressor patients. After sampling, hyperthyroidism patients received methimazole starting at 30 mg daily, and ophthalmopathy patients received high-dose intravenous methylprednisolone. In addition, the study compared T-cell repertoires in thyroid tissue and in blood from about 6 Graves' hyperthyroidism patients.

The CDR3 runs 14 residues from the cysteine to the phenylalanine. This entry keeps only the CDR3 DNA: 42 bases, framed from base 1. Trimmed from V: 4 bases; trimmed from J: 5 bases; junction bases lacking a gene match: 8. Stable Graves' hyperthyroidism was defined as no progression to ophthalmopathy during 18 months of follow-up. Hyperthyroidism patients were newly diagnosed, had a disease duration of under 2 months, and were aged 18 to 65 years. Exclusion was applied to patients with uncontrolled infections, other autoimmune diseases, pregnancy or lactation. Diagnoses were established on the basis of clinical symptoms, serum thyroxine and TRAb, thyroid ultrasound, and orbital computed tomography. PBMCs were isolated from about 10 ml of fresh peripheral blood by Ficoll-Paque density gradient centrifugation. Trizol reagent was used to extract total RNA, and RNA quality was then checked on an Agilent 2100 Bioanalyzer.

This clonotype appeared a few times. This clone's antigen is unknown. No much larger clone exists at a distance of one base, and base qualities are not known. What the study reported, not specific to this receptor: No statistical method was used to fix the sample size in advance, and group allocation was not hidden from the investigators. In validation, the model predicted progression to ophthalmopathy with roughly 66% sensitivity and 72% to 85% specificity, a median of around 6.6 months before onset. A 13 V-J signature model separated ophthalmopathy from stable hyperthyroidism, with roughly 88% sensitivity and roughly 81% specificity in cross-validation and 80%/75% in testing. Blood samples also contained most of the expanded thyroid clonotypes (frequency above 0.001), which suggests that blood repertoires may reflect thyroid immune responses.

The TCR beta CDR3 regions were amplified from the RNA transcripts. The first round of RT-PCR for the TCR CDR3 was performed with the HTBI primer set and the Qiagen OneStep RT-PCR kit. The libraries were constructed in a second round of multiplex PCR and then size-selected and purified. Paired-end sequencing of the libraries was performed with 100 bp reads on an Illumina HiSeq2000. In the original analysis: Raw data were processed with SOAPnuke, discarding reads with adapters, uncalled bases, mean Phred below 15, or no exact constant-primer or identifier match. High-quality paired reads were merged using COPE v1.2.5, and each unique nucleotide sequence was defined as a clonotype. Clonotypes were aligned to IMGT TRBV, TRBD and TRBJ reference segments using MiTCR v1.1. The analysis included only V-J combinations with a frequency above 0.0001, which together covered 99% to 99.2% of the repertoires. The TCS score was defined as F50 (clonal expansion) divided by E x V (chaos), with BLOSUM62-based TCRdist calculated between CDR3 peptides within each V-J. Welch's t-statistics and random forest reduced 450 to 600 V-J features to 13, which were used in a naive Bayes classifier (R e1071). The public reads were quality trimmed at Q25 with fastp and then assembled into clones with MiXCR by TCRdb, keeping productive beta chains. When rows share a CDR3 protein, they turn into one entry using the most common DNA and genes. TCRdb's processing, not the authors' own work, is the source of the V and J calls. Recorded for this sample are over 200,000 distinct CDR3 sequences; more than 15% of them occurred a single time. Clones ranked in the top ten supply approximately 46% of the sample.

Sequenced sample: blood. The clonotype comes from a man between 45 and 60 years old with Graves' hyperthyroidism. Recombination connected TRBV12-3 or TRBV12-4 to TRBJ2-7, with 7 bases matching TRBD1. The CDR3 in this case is CASSSSRGFDEQYF. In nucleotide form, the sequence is TGTGCCAGCAGTTCAAGCAGGGGGTTCGACGAGCAGTACTTC.